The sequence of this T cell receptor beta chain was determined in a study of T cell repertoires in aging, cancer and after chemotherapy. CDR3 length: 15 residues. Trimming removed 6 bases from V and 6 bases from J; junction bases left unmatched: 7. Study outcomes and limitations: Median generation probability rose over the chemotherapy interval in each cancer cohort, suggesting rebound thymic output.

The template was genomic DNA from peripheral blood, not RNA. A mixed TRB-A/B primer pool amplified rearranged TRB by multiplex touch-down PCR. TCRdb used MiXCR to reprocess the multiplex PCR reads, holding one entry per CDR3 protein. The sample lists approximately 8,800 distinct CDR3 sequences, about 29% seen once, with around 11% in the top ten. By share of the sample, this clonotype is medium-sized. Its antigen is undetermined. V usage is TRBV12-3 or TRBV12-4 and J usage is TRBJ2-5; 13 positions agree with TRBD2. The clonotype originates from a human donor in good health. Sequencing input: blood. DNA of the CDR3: TGTGCCAGCAGCCCACTAGCGGGGGGGCCTAAGACCCAGTACTTC. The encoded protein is CASSPLAGGPKTQYF.